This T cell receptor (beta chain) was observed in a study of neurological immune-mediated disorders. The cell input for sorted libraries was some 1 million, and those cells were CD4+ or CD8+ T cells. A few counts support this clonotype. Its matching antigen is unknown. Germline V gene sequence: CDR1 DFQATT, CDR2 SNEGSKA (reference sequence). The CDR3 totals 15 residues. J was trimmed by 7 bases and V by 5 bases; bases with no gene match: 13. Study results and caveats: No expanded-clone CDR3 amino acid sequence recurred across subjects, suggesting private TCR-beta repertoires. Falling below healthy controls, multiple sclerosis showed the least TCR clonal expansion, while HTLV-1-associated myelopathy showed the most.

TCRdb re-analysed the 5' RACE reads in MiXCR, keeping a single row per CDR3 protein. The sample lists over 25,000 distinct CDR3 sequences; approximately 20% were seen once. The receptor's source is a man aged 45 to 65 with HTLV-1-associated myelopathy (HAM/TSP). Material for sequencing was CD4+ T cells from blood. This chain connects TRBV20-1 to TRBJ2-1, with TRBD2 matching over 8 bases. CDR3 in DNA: TGCAGTGCTTCTCCCCCCAGCGGGAGAAGGAATGAGCAGTTCTTC. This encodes CSASPPSGRRNEQFF.